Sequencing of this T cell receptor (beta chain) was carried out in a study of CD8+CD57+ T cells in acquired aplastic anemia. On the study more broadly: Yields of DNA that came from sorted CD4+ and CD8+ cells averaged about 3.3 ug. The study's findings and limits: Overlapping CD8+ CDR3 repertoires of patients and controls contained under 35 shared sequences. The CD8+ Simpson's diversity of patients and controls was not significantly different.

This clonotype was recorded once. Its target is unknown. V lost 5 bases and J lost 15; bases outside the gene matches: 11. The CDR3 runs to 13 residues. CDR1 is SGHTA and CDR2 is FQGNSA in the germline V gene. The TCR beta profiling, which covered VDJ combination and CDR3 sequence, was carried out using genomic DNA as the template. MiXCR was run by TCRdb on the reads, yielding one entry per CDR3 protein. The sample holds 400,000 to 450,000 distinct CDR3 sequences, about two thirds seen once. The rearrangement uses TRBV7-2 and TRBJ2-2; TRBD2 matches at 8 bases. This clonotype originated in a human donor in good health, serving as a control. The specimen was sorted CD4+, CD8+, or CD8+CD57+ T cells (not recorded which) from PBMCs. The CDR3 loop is CASSLRDTGGVFF. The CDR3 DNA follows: TGTGCCAGCAGCCTCCGGGACACCGGGGGGGTGTTTTTT.